This TCR beta chain was sequenced during a study of response to subunit inactivated influenza vaccine. Study-level results: There was a suggestion from the authors that each seasonal influenza vaccination recruits few new T cells.

TCRdb redid the calling of the RT-PCR reads with MiXCR, one entry per CDR3 protein. The sample records 600,000 to 850,000 distinct CDR3 sequences, 14% being singletons. V shed 6 bases and J 6 bases; nucleotides not matched to a gene: 16. The germline V gene encodes CDR1 MNHNS and CDR2 SASEGT. The CDR3 runs to 18 residues. This clonotype has more than one count but fewer than ten. Antigen: not known. This chain joins TRBV6-1 and TRBJ2-7; 14 bases align to TRBD2. The sample was PBMCs from blood, taken around two weeks before vaccination. This TCR was recovered from a man aged 45-60 years who received an inactivated influenza vaccine. In DNA form, the CDR3 reads TGTGCCAGCAGCGGAATGGGGACTAGCGGGAGATACGTTCGCGAGCAGTACTTC. Residues: CASSGMGTSGRYVREQYF.